This T cell receptor (beta chain) emerged from a study of T cells in women clearing cervical HPV infection. Points from the study as a whole: CIN3+ cases had significantly higher TCR richness than controls; evenness did not differ. TRBV6-7 relative abundance averaged around 0.11% in cases and approximately 0.15% in controls.

Average input was around 1,300 ng genomic DNA for immunoSEQ TCR beta CDR3 amplification. Assay used: immunoSEQ multiplex PCR; TCRdb lists only in-frame clones, some missing. This sample contains some 25,000 clones. Regarding this clone: What it recognizes is unknown. The read halts 3 residues ahead of the CDR3 end, with the missing end drawn from the germline J gene.

The CDR3 is made up of 11 amino acids. Trimming removed 8 bases at V and 4 bases at J, with 9 bases between. Germline CDR1 is DFQATT and CDR2 is SNEGSKA (reference sequence). The clonotype was recovered from a woman aged 18 to 75 with a cervical HPV16 infection that either progressed to CIN3+ or cleared (not recorded which). Specimen: blood buffy coat. V gene TRBV20-1 combines with J gene TRBJ2-1; maybe TRBD2 (5 bases). The covered CDR3 bases are TGCAGTACCGGACTGTACAATGAG. Protein: CSTGLYNE. The whole CDR3 sequence is CSTGLYNEQFF.